This T cell receptor (beta chain) comes out of a study of blood T cell repertoires in COVID-19. Per the original data handling: Reference gene primer amplification gave nucleated cell count estimates. The repertoire was sequenced with immunoSEQ multiplex PCR; TCRdb's copy has only in-frame clones and lacks some. That table furnishes V, J and clone size, whereas the DNA furnished D and trimming. Of 350,000 to 450,000 clones listed, over 75% are singletons. One Seattle source followed patients from active infection through their disease course. Germline V gives CDR1 DFQATT, CDR2 SNEGSKA (reference sequence). CDR3 length: 11 amino acids. Trimming stripped 5 bases from V and 8 bases from J, with 12 bases between.

The clonotype was recovered from a woman aged 55-70 years with COVID-19, enrolled during active disease. The chain combines TRBV20-1 with TRBJ1-2, with a tentative D call TRBD1 (5 bases). The sample was peripheral blood. Here the CDR3 reads CSAYAGSGYTF. The CDR3 bases are TGCAGTGCTTACGCAGGGTCCGGCTACACCTTC.